The rows below give T cell receptor delta chains drawn from one sample of a study of gamma-delta T cells after stem cell transplantation. TCRdb redid clone calling on the RT-PCR reads using CATT. The top ten clones hold around 45% of a sample with over a thousand delta-chain clones, approximately 42% of them seen once. The sequencing input was gamma-delta T cells. These receptors all come from a human donor. It is not recorded whose cells these are; they may come from a transplant donor. Each CDR3 is given with its conserved first and last residue. Each record gives: CDR3 protein, CDR3 DNA, J gene, D gene, V gene, CDR3 length, clone size. A D gene is named only where the DNA matches it firmly. The size of a clone is reported for some rows only, either as once, few or many, or as a class for expanded clones.

CDR3 protein: CALGENPFPWGWWILGDKLIF
CDR3 DNA: TGTGCTCTTGGGGAAAACCCCTTTCCTTGGGGTTGGTGGATACTTGGCGATAAACTCATCTTT
J gene: TRDJ1
D gene: -
V gene: TRDV1
CDR3 length: 21
clone size: -

CDR3 protein: CALGELGFFLRPPEGWMGVGTSYTDKLIF
CDR3 DNA: TGTGCTCTTGGGGAACTGGGTTTCTTCCTACGGCCGCCTGAGGGCTGGATGGGAGTAGGTACTTCCTACACCGATAAACTCATCTTT
J gene: TRDJ1
D gene: TRDD2
V gene: TRDV1
CDR3 length: 29
clone size: -

CDR3 protein: CACDSLRGLETDKLIF
CDR3 DNA: TGTGCCTGTGACTCCTTAAGGGGCTTGGAGACCGATAAACTCATCTTT
J gene: TRDJ1
D gene: -
V gene: TRDV2
CDR3 length: 16
clone size: -

CDR3 protein: CACDTVTPGPMDKLIF
CDR3 DNA: TGTGCCTGTGACACCGTAACACCGGGACCCATGGACAAACTCATCTTT
J gene: TRDJ1
D gene: -
V gene: TRDV2
CDR3 length: 16
clone size: -

CDR3 protein: CAFSPTSFLRLWGPGLIF
CDR3 DNA: TGTGCCTTTAGTCCCACCTCCTTCCTACGTCTTTGGGGCCCTGGACTCATCTTT
J gene: TRDJ1
D gene: TRDD2
V gene: TRDV3
CDR3 length: 18
clone size: few

CDR3 protein: CACDTLGATGTDKLIF
CDR3 DNA: TGTGCCTGTGACACGTTAGGGGCTACCGGCACCGATAAACTCATCTTT
J gene: TRDJ1
D gene: -
V gene: TRDV2
CDR3 length: 16
clone size: -

CDR3 protein: CACDKARSGGYAGKNTDKLIF
CDR3 DNA: TGTGCCTGTGACAAGGCACGATCTGGGGGATACGCTGGAAAGAACACCGATAAACTCATCTTT
J gene: TRDJ1
D gene: TRDD3
V gene: TRDV2
CDR3 length: 21
clone size: few

CDR3 protein: CALGELELRVYTDKLIF
CDR3 DNA: TGTGCTCTTGGGGAACTAGAGCTGAGGGTGTACACCGATAAACTCATCTTT
J gene: TRDJ1
D gene: -
V gene: TRDV1
CDR3 length: 17
clone size: large

CDR3 protein: CALGEVGPILLGGLTDKLIF
CDR3 DNA: TGTGCTCTTGGGGAAGTGGGTCCTATCCTACTGGGGGGCCTCACCGATAAACTCATCTTT
J gene: TRDJ1
D gene: TRDD3
V gene: TRDV1
CDR3 length: 20
clone size: few

CDR3 protein: CACDTLGATRYTDKLIF
CDR3 DNA: TGTGCCTGTGACACTCTGGGGGCTACGCGTTACACCGATAAACTCATCTTT
J gene: TRDJ1
D gene: TRDD3
V gene: TRDV2
CDR3 length: 17
clone size: few

CDR3 protein: CACDTIGTLVDTRTDNLIF
CDR3 DNA: TGTGCCTGTGACACCATAGGGACACTGGTGGATACGAGAACCGATAACCTCATCTTT
J gene: TRDJ1
D gene: TRDD3
V gene: TRDV2
CDR3 length: 19
clone size: few

CDR3 protein: CACDTTQTTGGYGFSWDTRQMFF
CDR3 DNA: TGTGCCTGTGACACCACGCAAACTACTGGGGGATACGGTTTCTCCTGGGACACCCGACAGATGTTTTTC
J gene: TRDJ3
D gene: TRDD3
V gene: TRDV2
CDR3 length: 23
clone size: -

CDR3 protein: CAAKRSPAMGHDKLIF
CDR3 DNA: TGTGCCGCAAAAAGGTCCCCTGCCATGGGCCACGATAAACTCATCTTT
J gene: TRDJ1
D gene: -
V gene: TRDV3
CDR3 length: 16
clone size: large

CDR3 protein: CACDTVWGLGDTDKLIF
CDR3 DNA: TGTGCCTGTGACACCGTCTGGGGACTGGGGGATACCGATAAACTCATCTTT
J gene: TRDJ1
D gene: TRDD3
V gene: TRDV2
CDR3 length: 17
clone size: -

CDR3 protein: CACDTLLGSSWDTRQMFF
CDR3 DNA: TGTGCCTGTGACACCTTACTGGGCAGCTCCTGGGACACCCGACAGATGTTTTTC
J gene: TRDJ3
D gene: -
V gene: TRDV2
CDR3 length: 18
clone size: -

CDR3 protein: CALGAHFLWYLTGKLIF
CDR3 DNA: TGTGCTCTTGGGGCTCACTTCCTTTGGTACCTAACTGGTAAACTCATCTTT
J gene: TRDJ1
D gene: -
V gene: TRDV1
CDR3 length: 17
clone size: few

CDR3 protein: CARRSTQGWGYTDKLIF
CDR3 DNA: TGTGCCCGCAGATCCACCCAAGGCTGGGGGTACACCGATAAACTCATCTTT
J gene: TRDJ1
D gene: TRDD3
V gene: TRDV2
CDR3 length: 17
clone size: -

CDR3 protein: CACDRVGYTDKLIF
CDR3 DNA: TGTGCCTGTGACCGGGTGGGGTACACCGATAAACTCATCTTT
J gene: TRDJ1
D gene: -
V gene: TRDV2
CDR3 length: 14
clone size: -

CDR3 protein: CAFCLGDLDKLIF
CDR3 DNA: TGTGCCTTTTGTCTGGGGGATCTCGATAAACTCATCTTT
J gene: TRDJ1
D gene: TRDD3
V gene: TRDV3
CDR3 length: 13
clone size: few

CDR3 protein: CACDTVQSSRGYTDKLIF
CDR3 DNA: TGTGCCTGTGACACCGTCCAGTCATCCAGGGGGTACACCGATAAACTCATCTTT
J gene: TRDJ1
D gene: -
V gene: TRDV2
CDR3 length: 18
clone size: once

CDR3 protein: CACDPLLGDTMSDKLIF
CDR3 DNA: TGTGCCTGTGACCCTCTGCTGGGGGATACTATGTCCGATAAACTCATCTTT
J gene: TRDJ1
D gene: TRDD3
V gene: TRDV2
CDR3 length: 17
clone size: -

CDR3 protein: CALGELELRVHTDKLIF
CDR3 DNA: TGTGCTCTTGGGGAACTCGAGCTGAGGGTGCACACCGATAAACTCATCTTT
J gene: TRDJ1
D gene: -
V gene: TRDV1
CDR3 length: 17
clone size: -

CDR3 protein: CACDTVPTNVSIHNTDTLIF
CDR3 DNA: TGTGCCTGTGACACAGTTCCTACTAATGTGTCGATCCATAACACCGATACACTCATCTTT
J gene: TRDJ1
D gene: TRDD2
V gene: TRDV2
CDR3 length: 20
clone size: -

CDR3 protein: CACDTAGIRADKLIF
CDR3 DNA: TGTGCCTGTGACACCGCAGGGATACGTGCCGATAAACTCATCTTT
J gene: TRDJ1
D gene: TRDD3
V gene: TRDV2
CDR3 length: 15
clone size: -

CDR3 protein: CACDPLKIYARRGTDNLIF
CDR3 DNA: TGTGCCTGTGACCCCCTCAAGATCTATGCGCGAAGGGGGACCGATAACCTCATCTTT
J gene: TRDJ1
D gene: -
V gene: TRDV2
CDR3 length: 19
clone size: -

CDR3 protein: CACDGLGDEKHIF
CDR3 DNA: TGTGCCTGTGACGGTCTCGGGGACGAGAAACACATCTTT
J gene: TRDJ1
D gene: -
V gene: TRDV2
CDR3 length: 13
clone size: -

CDR3 protein: CALGELGPLPTMGDVVDKLIF
CDR3 DNA: TGTGCTCTTGGGGAACTAGGCCCGCTTCCTACGATGGGGGATGTGGTCGATAAACTCATCTTT
J gene: TRDJ1
D gene: -
V gene: TRDV1
CDR3 length: 21
clone size: few

CDR3 protein: CACDTIGPLGDPHADKLIF
CDR3 DNA: TGTGCCTGTGACACCATAGGGCCACTGGGGGATCCCCACGCAGATAAACTCATCTTT
J gene: TRDJ1
D gene: TRDD3
V gene: TRDV2
CDR3 length: 19
clone size: few

CDR3 protein: CACDIVSGGSYTDKLIF
CDR3 DNA: TGTGCCTGTGACATCGTCAGTGGGGGATCGTACACCGATAAACTCATCTTT
J gene: TRDJ1
D gene: TRDD3
V gene: TRDV2
CDR3 length: 17
clone size: -

CDR3 protein: CALGELLPIIPDKLIF
CDR3 DNA: TGTGCTCTTGGGGAACTCCTTCCCATCATCCCCGATAAACTCATCTTT
J gene: TRDJ1
D gene: -
V gene: TRDV1
CDR3 length: 16
clone size: -

CDR3 protein: CACDTIRDPWGISDKLIF
CDR3 DNA: TGTGCCTGTGACACCATCCGCGATCCATGGGGGATAAGCGATAAACTCATCTTT
J gene: TRDJ1
D gene: TRDD3
V gene: TRDV2
CDR3 length: 18
clone size: -